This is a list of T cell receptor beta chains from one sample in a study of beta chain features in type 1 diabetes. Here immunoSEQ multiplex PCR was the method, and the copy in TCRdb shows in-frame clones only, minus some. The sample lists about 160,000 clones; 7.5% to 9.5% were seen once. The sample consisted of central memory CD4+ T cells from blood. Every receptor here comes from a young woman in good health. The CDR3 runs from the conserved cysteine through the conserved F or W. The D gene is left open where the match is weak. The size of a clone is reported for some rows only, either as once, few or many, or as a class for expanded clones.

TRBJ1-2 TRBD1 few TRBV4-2 TGTGCCAGCAGCCAGGACAGGGTCTATGGCTACACCTTC CASSQDRVYGYTF
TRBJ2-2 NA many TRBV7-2 TGTGCCACAATACAGGGACCAGGGAACACCGGGGAGCTGTTTTTT CATIQGPGNTGELFF
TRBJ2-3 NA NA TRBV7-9 TGTGCCAGCAGCCCTCGAAGGAAGGAGCGCACAGATACGCAGTATTTT CASSPRRKERTDTQYF
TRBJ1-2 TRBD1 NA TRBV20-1 TGCAGTCACAGGGGAACCTATGGCTACACCTTC CSHRGTYGYTF
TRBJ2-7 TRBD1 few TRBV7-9 TGTGCCAGCAGCTCCGACAGGGGTACCTACGAGCAGTACTTC CASSSDRGTYEQYF
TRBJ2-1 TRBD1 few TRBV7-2 TGTGCCAGCAGTCGACAGGGTTCTACCTACAATGAGCAGTTCTTC CASSRQGSTYNEQFF
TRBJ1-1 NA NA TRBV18 TGTGCCAGCTCACCACCGCTTTGGGGGCATGGCACTGAAGCTTTCTTT CASSPPLWGHGTEAFF
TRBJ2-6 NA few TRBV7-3 TGTGCCAGCAGCTCGTCTGGGGCCAACGTCCTGACTTTC CASSSSGANVLTF
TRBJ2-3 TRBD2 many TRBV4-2 TGTGCCAGCAGCCAAGATGGGACTAGCGGGGAAAGTCGGGATACGCAGTATTTT CASSQDGTSGESRDTQYF
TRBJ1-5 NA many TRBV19 TGTGCCAGTAGTATCGGGAGGAGTCGAGGCAATCAGCCCCAGCATTTT CASSIGRSRGNQPQHF
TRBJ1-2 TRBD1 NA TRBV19 TGTGCCAGCGCTCAGGGGGGCGGTGGCTACACCTTC CASAQGGGGYTF
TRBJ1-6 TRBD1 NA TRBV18 TGTGCCAGCTCACTACAGGGGCTTAATTCACCCCTCCACTTT CASSLQGLNSPLHF
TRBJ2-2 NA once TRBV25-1 TGTGCCAGCAGTGACCAAAGGGGGGGGTTGCGGGAGCTGTTTTTT CASSDQRGGLRELFF
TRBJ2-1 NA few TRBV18 TGTGCCAGCTCATTCAGGGTTGAGCAGTTCTTC CASSFRVEQFF
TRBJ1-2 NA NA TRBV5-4 TGTGCCAGCAGCCCAGGGACACAGACTAACTATGGCTACACCTTC CASSPGTQTNYGYTF
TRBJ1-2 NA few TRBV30 TGTGCCTGGAGCAGGGGCGAATCTAACTATGGCTACACCTTC CAWSRGESNYGYTF
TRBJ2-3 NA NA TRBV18 TGTGCCAGCTCACCACCTACAGGTGCAGATACGCAGTATTTT CASSPPTGADTQYF
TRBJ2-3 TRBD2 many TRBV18 TGTGCCAGCTCAGCCGAACTAGCGGGGGCGACAGATACGCAGTATTTT CASSAELAGATDTQYF
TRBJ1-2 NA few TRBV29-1 TGCAGCGTTGCTCTCCCCGGGGGGGCAAACTATGGCTACACCTTC CSVALPGGANYGYTF
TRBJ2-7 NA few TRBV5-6 TGTGCCAGCAGCTTGTTTGACAGTTACTACGAGCAGTACTTC CASSLFDSYYEQYF
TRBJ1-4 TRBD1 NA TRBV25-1 TGTGCCAGCAGTGTTGGGACAGCCTACCCTAATGAAAAACTGTTTTTT CASSVGTAYPNEKLFF
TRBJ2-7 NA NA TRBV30 TGTGCCTGGAGTGCAGGCGGAGCTAGCATCTACGAGCAGTACTTC CAWSAGGASIYEQYF
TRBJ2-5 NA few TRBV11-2 TGTGCCAGCAGCTTCGGGGTTCAAGAGACCCAGTACTTC CASSFGVQETQYF
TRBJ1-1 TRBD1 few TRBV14 TGTGCCAGCAGCCAGGACAGGGGATCGGGGGTTAACACTGAAGCTTTCTTT CASSQDRGSGVNTEAFF
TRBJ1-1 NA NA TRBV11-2 TGTGCCAGCAGCTTACCGACGGGCACTGAAGCTTTCTTT CASSLPTGTEAFF
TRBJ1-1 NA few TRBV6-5 TGTGCCACCAGTGGGGATCGGAGGCGGACTGAAGCTTTCTTT CATSGDRRRTEAFF
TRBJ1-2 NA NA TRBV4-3 TGCGCCAGCAGCCAAGAGATCCCGGGCGCGGGGGGATATGGCTACACCTTC CASSQEIPGAGGYGYTF
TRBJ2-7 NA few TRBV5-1 TGCGCCAGCAGCTTGCGGGGAGGTTACGAGCAGTACTTC CASSLRGGYEQYF
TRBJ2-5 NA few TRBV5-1 TGCGCCAGTCGGACGGGGGAGACCCAGTACTTC CASRTGETQYF
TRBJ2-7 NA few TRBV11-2 TGTGCCAGCAGCTTTCAGGGAAGTTACGAGCAGTACTTC CASSFQGSYEQYF
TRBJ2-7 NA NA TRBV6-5 TGTGCCAGCAGTTACTCTGCTAGCCGCCCTAACGAGCAGTACTTC CASSYSASRPNEQYF
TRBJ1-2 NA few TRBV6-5 TGTGCCAGCAGTTTGGCCAAGGGGCCACGGCGTGGCTACACCTTC CASSLAKGPRRGYTF